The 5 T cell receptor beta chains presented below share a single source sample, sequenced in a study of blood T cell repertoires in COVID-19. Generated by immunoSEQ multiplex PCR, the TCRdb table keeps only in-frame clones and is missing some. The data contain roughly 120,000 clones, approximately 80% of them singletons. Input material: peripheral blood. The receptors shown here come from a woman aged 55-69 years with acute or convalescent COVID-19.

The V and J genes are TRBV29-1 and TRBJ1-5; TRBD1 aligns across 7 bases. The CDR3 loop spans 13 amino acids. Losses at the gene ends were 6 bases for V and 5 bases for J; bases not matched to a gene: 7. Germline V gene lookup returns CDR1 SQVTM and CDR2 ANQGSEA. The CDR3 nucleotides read TGCAGCGTGTCGACAGGGTCCTATCAGCCCCAGCATTTT. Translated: CSVSTGSYQPQHF.

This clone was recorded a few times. The CDR3 DNA reads TGTGCCGCGACCCCCGAGGGGGAACCTGGAAACACCATATATTTT. Its translation: CAATPEGEPGNTIYF. The chain carries TRBV28 and TRBJ1-3; a possible D gene is TRBD1 (6 bases). Germline V gives CDR1 MDHEN, CDR2 SYDVKM. The CDR3 covers 15 residues. Trimming removed 11 bases from V and 2 bases from J, with 19 bases in between.

CDR3 DNA sequence: TGTGCCAGCAGCCCCACGGGCGGCGGGGAGACTGAAGCTTTCTTT. This encodes CASSPTGGGETEAFF. The chain has TRBV7-9 and TRBJ1-1, with D hard to call. Deletions cut 5 bases from V and 5 bases from J, with 18 bases between. The CDR3 loop spans 15 amino acids. In germline, CDR1 is SEHNR, CDR2 FQNEAQ (reference sequence).

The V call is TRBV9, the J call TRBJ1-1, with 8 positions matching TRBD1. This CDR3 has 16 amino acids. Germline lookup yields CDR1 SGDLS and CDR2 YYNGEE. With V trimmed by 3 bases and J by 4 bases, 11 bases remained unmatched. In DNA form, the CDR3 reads TGTGCCAGCAGCGCCCCAGGCCTACAGGGGGTCACTGAAGCTTTCTTT. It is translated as CASSAPGLQGVTEAFF.

The CDR3 DNA sequence: TGTGCCAGCAGCCAAGAATGGACAGGCTCCTATGGCTACACCTTC. Translated: CASSQEWTGSYGYTF. The chain recombines TRBV3-1 (or the pseudogene TRBV3-2) with TRBJ1-2; TRBD1 matches 7 bases. Germline values: CDR1 LGHDT, CDR2 YNNKEL (reference sequence). Trimming took 0 bases from V and 4 from J; bases not matched to a gene: 5. The length of the CDR3 is 15 residues.